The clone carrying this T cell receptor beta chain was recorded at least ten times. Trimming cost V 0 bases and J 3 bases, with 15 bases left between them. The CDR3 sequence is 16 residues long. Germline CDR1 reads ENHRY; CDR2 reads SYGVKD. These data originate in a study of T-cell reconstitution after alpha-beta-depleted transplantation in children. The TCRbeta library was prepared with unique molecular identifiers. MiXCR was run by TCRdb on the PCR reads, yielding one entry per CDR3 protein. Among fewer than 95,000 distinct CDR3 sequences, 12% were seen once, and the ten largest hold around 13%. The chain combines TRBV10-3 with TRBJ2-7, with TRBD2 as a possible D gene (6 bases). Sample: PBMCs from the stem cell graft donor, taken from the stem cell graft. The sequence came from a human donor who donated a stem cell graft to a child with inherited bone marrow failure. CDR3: CAISESNSGANYEQYF. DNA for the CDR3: TGTGCCATCAGTGAGTCGAATAGCGGTGCGAACTACGAGCAGTACTTC.